Detailed here is one TCR beta chain. Its antigen is not known. PCR amplification relied on 60 Vbeta primers (plus 13 Jbeta primers). Here immunoSEQ multiplex PCR was the method, and the copy in TCRdb shows in-frame clones only, minus some. Seen here are 200,000 to 250,000 clones, 80% to 90% observed once, and the top ten hold over 0.95%. The data derive from a study of cytomegalovirus exposure and HLA in healthy donors. Study-wide results and limits: A list of 164 TCR beta chains associated with cytomegalovirus was given. In a later analysis, TCR beta V- and J-gene trimming was associated with a missense DCLRE1C variant. In a later analysis, an Asian-associated ancestry cluster reportedly showed fewer N-insertions than the approximately 660-donor mean.

The CDR3 is 15 amino acids. Trimming removed 6 bases from V and 1 base from J; junction bases left unmatched: 6. The germline V gene has CDR1 SGHTA and CDR2 FQGNSA. The TCR sequence derives from a woman aged 18 to 35 in good health and CMV-seronegative. The chain joins TRBV7-2 to TRBJ2-5; 9 bases fit TRBD2. The source material was PBMCs. The CDR3 region has the DNA TGTGCCAGCAGTCTTCTAGCGGGGACCCAAGAGACCCAGTACTTC. Amino acid sequence: CASSLLAGTQETQYF. Together with reference TRBV7-2 and TRBJ2-5, the CDR3 gives the full variable domain: GAGVSQSPSNKVTEKGKDVELRCDPISGHTALYWYRQSLGQGLEFLIYFQGNSAPDKSGLPSDRFSAERTGGSVSTLTIQRTQQEDSAVYLCASSLLAGTQETQYFGPGTRLLVL.